Listed below are T cell receptor beta chains from one sample, sequenced in a study of T-cell memory formation after mild COVID-19. Using its own MiXCR run on the 5' RACE reads, TCRdb lists one record per CDR3 protein. The data contain 130,000 to 150,000 distinct CDR3 sequences, over 15% of them seen just once; the ten biggest clones take up 2% to 2.5%. Sequenced input: PBMCs or a T cell subset sorted from them (not recorded which). The receptors derive from an adult woman who had mild COVID-19 (a few samples of this study predate the infection). Cell type and time point are not known. Both conserved end residues are part of each CDR3. The D gene is left open where the match is weak. Part of the rows lack a size; the others show once, few, many or a class for expanded clones.

V gene: TRBV18; D gene: -; J gene: TRBJ2-1; clone size: -; CDR3 DNA: TGTGCCAGCTCACCACAGTTCGGTAGTCGGAGGGAGCAGTTCTTC; CDR3 protein: CASSPQFGSRREQFF
V gene: TRBV2; D gene: -; J gene: TRBJ2-3; clone size: -; CDR3 DNA: TGTGCCAGCAGTGAACTACAGAGCACAGATACGCAGTATTTT; CDR3 protein: CASSELQSTDTQYF
V gene: TRBV30; D gene: -; J gene: TRBJ2-4; clone size: -; CDR3 DNA: TGTGCCTGGAGTGTGTCCGGATTGGGAGAAGGGAAAAACATTCAGTACTTC; CDR3 protein: CAWSVSGLGEGKNIQYF
V gene: TRBV3-1; D gene: TRBD2; J gene: TRBJ2-2; clone size: -; CDR3 DNA: TGTGCCAGCAGCTACTCGGGACTAGGATTCGCCGGGGAGCTGTTTTTT; CDR3 protein: CASSYSGLGFAGELFF
V gene: TRBV24-1; D gene: TRBD2; J gene: TRBJ2-2; clone size: few; CDR3 DNA: TGTGCCACCAGTGATTTACAGCGGGAGACCGGGGAGCTGTTTTTT; CDR3 protein: CATSDLQRETGELFF
V gene: TRBV12-3/TRBV12-4; D gene: -; J gene: TRBJ2-1; clone size: once; CDR3 DNA: TGTGCCAGCAGTACAAAGGATAATGAGCAGTTCTTC; CDR3 protein: CASSTKDNEQFF
V gene: TRBV2; D gene: -; J gene: TRBJ1-2; clone size: -; CDR3 DNA: TGTGCCAGCAGTGAGGTTGGGCAGGGTGGTGGCTACACCTTC; CDR3 protein: CASSEVGQGGGYTF
V gene: TRBV5-6; D gene: TRBD2; J gene: TRBJ2-1; clone size: -; CDR3 DNA: TGTGCCAGCAGGGAGCGGGGAACCTACAATGAGCAGTTCTTC; CDR3 protein: CASRERGTYNEQFF
V gene: TRBV11-2; D gene: TRBD2; J gene: TRBJ2-3; clone size: -; CDR3 DNA: TGTGCCAGCAGCTTCCGGCGGGAGTGGGGAGATACGCAGTATTTT; CDR3 protein: CASSFRREWGDTQYF
V gene: TRBV6-5; D gene: -; J gene: TRBJ1-6; clone size: -; CDR3 DNA: TGTGCCAGCACCGAGGGAGCCTATAATTCACCCCTCCACTTT; CDR3 protein: CASTEGAYNSPLHF
V gene: TRBV24-1; D gene: TRBD1; J gene: TRBJ1-1; clone size: many; CDR3 DNA: TGTGCCACCAGTGACCACAGGGGGCTACGCACTGAAGCTTTCTTT; CDR3 protein: CATSDHRGLRTEAFF
V gene: TRBV11-2; D gene: TRBD2; J gene: TRBJ2-1; clone size: -; CDR3 DNA: TGTGCCAGCAGCTTAGAGAAACCGGGACTAGCGGGGGGAGGCGAGCAGTTCTTC; CDR3 protein: CASSLEKPGLAGGGEQFF
V gene: TRBV5-1; D gene: -; J gene: TRBJ2-3; clone size: -; CDR3 DNA: TGCGCCAGCAGCTTGGCGGCAACAACAGATACGCAGTATTTT; CDR3 protein: CASSLAATTDTQYF
V gene: TRBV20-1; D gene: -; J gene: TRBJ2-3; clone size: -; CDR3 DNA: TGCAGTGCTAGTACCCCCACCACAGATACGCAGTATTTT; CDR3 protein: CSASTPTTDTQYF
V gene: TRBV7-9; D gene: TRBD1; J gene: TRBJ2-1; clone size: -; CDR3 DNA: TGTGCCAGCAGCTCCAGGGGGCTCACCTACAATGAGCAGTTCTTC; CDR3 protein: CASSSRGLTYNEQFF
V gene: TRBV7-2; D gene: -; J gene: TRBJ1-2; clone size: -; CDR3 DNA: TGTGCCAGCAGCTTAGTCCCCCTACAGGCTACCTATGGCTACACCTTC; CDR3 protein: CASSLVPLQATYGYTF
V gene: TRBV5-6; D gene: -; J gene: TRBJ2-7; clone size: few; CDR3 DNA: TGTGCCAGCAGCGTACCACAGGGATACGAGCAGTACTTC; CDR3 protein: CASSVPQGYEQYF
V gene: TRBV15; D gene: -; J gene: TRBJ2-2; clone size: -; CDR3 DNA: TGTGCCACCAGCAGCCGGCTGGGGGCGAACACCGGGGAGCTGTTTTTT; CDR3 protein: CATSSRLGANTGELFF
V gene: TRBV18; D gene: TRBD2; J gene: TRBJ2-1; clone size: -; CDR3 DNA: TGTGCCAGCTCACCACAGGGACTACCTAACAATGAGCAGTTCTTC; CDR3 protein: CASSPQGLPNNEQFF
V gene: TRBV5-1; D gene: -; J gene: TRBJ1-1; clone size: -; CDR3 DNA: TGCGCCAGCAGCGTGACAGCGGGCACTGAAGCTTTCTTT; CDR3 protein: CASSVTAGTEAFF
V gene: TRBV5-1; D gene: -; J gene: TRBJ2-1; clone size: -; CDR3 DNA: TGCGCCAGCAGCTACGGGACTGCCAGGTTCGATGAGCAGTTCTTC; CDR3 protein: CASSYGTARFDEQFF
V gene: TRBV11-3; D gene: TRBD2; J gene: TRBJ2-3; clone size: few; CDR3 DNA: TGTGCCAGCAGCTTAGGACTAGCGGGAGGCGGCACAGATACGCAGTATTTT; CDR3 protein: CASSLGLAGGGTDTQYF
V gene: TRBV14; D gene: TRBD2; J gene: TRBJ2-3; clone size: few; CDR3 DNA: TGTGCCAGCAGCCGCAGGTCTAGCGGACTCGCGGATACGCAGTATTTT; CDR3 protein: CASSRRSSGLADTQYF
V gene: TRBV6-5; D gene: TRBD1; J gene: TRBJ1-6; clone size: few; CDR3 DNA: TGTGCCAGCAGTTACTCATCGGGACAGCATAATTCACCCCTCCACTTT; CDR3 protein: CASSYSSGQHNSPLHF
V gene: TRBV12-3/TRBV12-4; D gene: TRBD2; J gene: TRBJ2-1; clone size: -; CDR3 DNA: TGTGCCAGCAGTTCACAGGGACTAGCGGGAGGGGGACAGTTCTTC; CDR3 protein: CASSSQGLAGGGQFF
V gene: TRBV7-2; D gene: -; J gene: TRBJ2-7; clone size: many; CDR3 DNA: TGTGCCAGCAGCTCCCTCGCTGGCTACGAGCAGTACTTC; CDR3 protein: CASSSLAGYEQYF
V gene: TRBV2; D gene: -; J gene: TRBJ1-2; clone size: -; CDR3 DNA: TGTGCCAGCAGTGAATGGGGAAGGGACTATGGCTACACCTTC; CDR3 protein: CASSEWGRDYGYTF
V gene: TRBV11-2; D gene: -; J gene: TRBJ2-7; clone size: many; CDR3 DNA: TGTGCCAGCAGCTTAGGGGGACCCTACGAGCAGTACTTC; CDR3 protein: CASSLGGPYEQYF
V gene: TRBV7-8; D gene: -; J gene: TRBJ2-5; clone size: few; CDR3 DNA: TGTGCCAGCAGCTTAGGGTCGACAGAAAAAGAGACCCAGTACTTC; CDR3 protein: CASSLGSTEKETQYF
V gene: TRBV7-2; D gene: -; J gene: TRBJ2-5; clone size: many; CDR3 DNA: TGTGCCAGCAGCCGCGGATCTGGCAGACAAGAGACCCAGTACTTC; CDR3 protein: CASSRGSGRQETQYF
V gene: TRBV12-3/TRBV12-4; D gene: TRBD1; J gene: TRBJ1-5; clone size: -; CDR3 DNA: TGTGCCAGCAGTTTCCTGACAGGGGAAAATCAGCCCCAGCATTTT; CDR3 protein: CASSFLTGENQPQHF
V gene: TRBV5-6; D gene: TRBD1; J gene: TRBJ2-3; clone size: few; CDR3 DNA: TGTGCCAGCAGCTTGGACGGACAGGGGTACACAGATACGCAGTATTTT; CDR3 protein: CASSLDGQGYTDTQYF
V gene: TRBV20-1; D gene: -; J gene: TRBJ2-5; clone size: many; CDR3 DNA: TGCAGTGCTAGACTAGGGACCTTCCTCGAAGAGACCCAGTACTTC; CDR3 protein: CSARLGTFLEETQYF
V gene: TRBV5-4; D gene: -; J gene: TRBJ2-1; clone size: few; CDR3 DNA: TGTGCCAGCAGCTTGGTTTCCGGAGACAATGAGCAGTTCTTC; CDR3 protein: CASSLVSGDNEQFF
V gene: TRBV24-1; D gene: TRBD1; J gene: TRBJ1-2; clone size: -; CDR3 DNA: TGTGCCACCAGTGACTCGGCCAGGGGGCCGAACTATGGCTACACCTTC; CDR3 protein: CATSDSARGPNYGYTF
V gene: TRBV4-3; D gene: -; J gene: TRBJ1-1; clone size: few; CDR3 DNA: TGCGCCAGCAGCCATCGCGGCCTACAGGGTCCTTACATGAACACTGAAGCTTTCTTT; CDR3 protein: CASSHRGLQGPYMNTEAFF